The source of this T cell receptor beta chain is a study of early T cells in non-severe SARS-CoV-2 infection. Study summary: It was bulk RNA from unsorted whole blood that was sequenced, and the chains were unpaired.

V gave up 3 bases and J gave up 3 bases; unmatched junction bases: 3. This CDR3 is 15 amino acids long. The germline gives CDR1 LNHDA, CDR2 SQIVND (reference sequence). Individual cDNA molecules received unique molecular identifiers. One entry per CDR3 protein, called by TCRdb with MiXCR from the 5' RACE reads. This sample has just over 95,000 distinct CDR3 sequences, with about 11% found just once. Study results and caveats: There was a bias toward anti-spike CD8 responses in VDJdb matching, which missed private and CD4 specificities.

This clonotype was counted a few times. Its specificity is unknown. The sequence derives from an adult who was a healthcare worker with PCR-confirmed SARS-CoV-2 infection or an uninfected control (not recorded which). The V and J genes are TRBV19 and TRBJ2-1; 9 positions agree with TRBD2. Specimen: whole blood. The chain's CDR3 is CASSISSGDYNEQFF. The CDR3 DNA reads as TGTGCCAGTAGTATCTCTAGCGGGGACTACAATGAGCAGTTCTTC.